These 9 T cell receptor beta chains originate from one sample sequenced in a study of response to subunit inactivated influenza vaccine. TCRdb re-called the RT-PCR reads through MiXCR, storing one row per CDR3 protein. The sample holds hundreds of thousands of distinct CDR3 sequences; around 20% are singletons and the top ten take approximately 11%. The material sequenced was PBMCs from blood, taken roughly 5 days after vaccination. The receptors originated from a man in his forties or fifties who received an inactivated influenza vaccine.

V gene TRBV12-3 or TRBV12-4 combines with J gene TRBJ1-5; TRBD1 might be the D (6 bases). The ends were cut back, 6 bases at V and 0 bases at J, with 15 bases in the middle. CDR3 size: 16 residues. DNA for the CDR3: TGTGCCAGCAGCCCGGGGGACACGGGTAGCAATCAGCCCCAGCATTTT. Amino acid sequence: CASSPGDTGSNQPQHF.

The rearrangement joins TRBV5-1 to TRBJ2-7; 8 nucleotides line up with TRBD1. The germline V gene encodes CDR1 SGHRS and CDR2 YFSETQ. V trimming: 4 bases; J trimming: 3 bases; junction bases outside the gene matches: 12. The CDR3 sequence is 16 residues long. In DNA form, the CDR3 reads TGCGCCAGCAGCCGTCAACCCGGGACAGGAGACTACGAGCAGTACTTC. As protein: CASSRQPGTGDYEQYF.

This clonotype was recorded at least ten times. The rearrangement uses TRBV4-3 and TRBJ2-5, with TRBD2 identical over 8 bases. The CDR3 sequence is 15 residues long. Trimming removed 2 bases from V and 5 bases from J; junction bases left unmatched: 7. CDR1 is LGHNA and CDR2 is YSLEER in the germline V gene. The CDR3 sequence is CASSQQTGGDETQYF. CDR3 DNA: TGCGCCAGCAGCCAACAAACGGGAGGGGATGAGACCCAGTACTTC.

This clonotype showed up just a few times. The chain carries TRBV12-3 or TRBV12-4 and TRBJ2-7; 9 bases match TRBD2. This CDR3 is built from 16 residues. Trimming at V came to 7 bases and at J to 5 bases, leaving 15 bases not matched to a gene. The DNA of the CDR3 is TGTGCCAGCACCGTGGGACTAGCCGCCCCGAGGGACGAGCAGTACTTC. It encodes CASTVGLAAPRDEQYF.

This clonotype was counted between two and nine times. V usage is TRBV28 and J usage is TRBJ2-7; D gene unclear. Germline V CDR1 and CDR2: MDHEN, SYDVKM. With 4 bases removed from V and 2 bases from J, the gap between germline ends came to 12 bases. The CDR3 extends over 14 amino acids. The CDR3 reads CASSSPASPYEQYF. In nucleotides, the CDR3 is TGTGCCAGCAGTTCCCCCGCGAGCCCCTACGAGCAGTACTTC.

The chain is built from TRBV4-1 and TRBJ2-3; 7 bases match TRBD1. Germline V gene lookup returns CDR1 MGHRA and CDR2 YSYEKL. The CDR3 is 15 amino acids. V shed 6 bases, J shed 2 bases, and the junction held 8 bases outside the gene matches. In DNA, the CDR3 is TGCGCCAGCAGACATAAGACAGGGATCACAGATACGCAGTATTTT. Translation: CASRHKTGITDTQYF.

This clonotype came up many times. The chain joins TRBV6-2 or TRBV6-3 to TRBJ2-7, with D possibly matching TRBD2 (6 bases). The V gene lost 2 bases and the J gene lost 2 bases, with 13 bases spanning the gap. The CDR3 extends over 15 amino acids. Per the germline V gene, CDR1 is MNHEY and CDR2 is SVGEGT. The CDR3 loop reads CASSYALARTYEQYF. For the CDR3, the DNA is TGTGCCAGCAGTTACGCCCTAGCGCGTACCTACGAGCAGTACTTC.

Comment on this clonotype: This may be a read error: a much more frequent sequence differs by one nucleotide. The chain combines TRBV20-1 with TRBJ1-5; D is uncertain. Germline V gene sequence: CDR1 DFQATT, CDR2 SNEGSKA (reference sequence). The CDR3 spans 18 residues. CDR3 loop: CSASPLAGRAYSNQPQRF. Here the CDR3 DNA reads TGCAGTGCTAGCCCCCTGGCCGGTCGTGCTTATAGCAATCAGCCCCAGCGTTTT.

In its sample, this clonotype was seen a few times. This chain links TRBV20-1 with TRBJ2-3, with a tentative D call TRBD2 (5 bases). Between the trimmed V and J ends, which lost 5 bases and 8 bases, there was a span of 14 bases. This CDR3 region has 12 residues. The germline CDR1 and CDR2 sequences are DFQATT and SNEGSKA (reference sequence). The CDR3 nucleotides are TGCAGTGCTGAGGGCAGTACCGTTACGCAGTATTTT. It yields the protein CSAEGSTVTQYF.